The 5 T cell receptor beta chains reported below all come from one sample, sequenced in a study of T-cell memory formation after mild COVID-19 (dated by TCRdb to the early 2020s). Library prep was done by 5' RACE. These reads were obtained on an Illumina NovaSeq 6000. In-frame beta chains were kept once TCRdb had trimmed the public reads at Q25 with fastp and called clones with MiXCR. Each record represents a unique CDR3 protein, reported with the most common genes and DNA among its rows. This sample comprises tens of thousands of distinct CDR3 sequences, approximately 23% of them detected only once. The ten largest clones capture roughly two fifths of the sample. Sequencing was carried out using PBMCs or a T cell subset sorted from them (not recorded which). These receptors all stem from a man aged 18 to 30 who had mild COVID-19 (a few samples of this study predate the infection). The sample titles of this study are shuffled in the database, so cell type and time point are left out; the donor was told from shared clones.

The chain recombines TRBV4-3 with TRBJ2-1; TRBD2 agrees at 8 bases. The CDR3 consists of 16 residues. CDR1 LGHNA and CDR2 YSLEER come from the germline V gene. J gave up 4 bases and V 0 bases, and 5 bases lay outside the gene matches. The CDR3 coding sequence is TGCGCCAGCAGCCAAGATCGGGGGGGAAGTTACAATGAGCAGTTCTTC. Protein: CASSQDRGGSYNEQFF.

This clonotype occurred a few times. The V gene is TRBV4-1, the J gene TRBJ2-3, with a tentative D call TRBD2 (5 bases). V was clipped by 4 bases and J by 6 bases, with 11 bases between them. In germline, CDR1 is MGHRA, CDR2 YSYEKL. CDR3 length: 13 residues. Here the CDR3 reads CASSRGFVDTQYF. In DNA form, the CDR3 reads TGCGCCAGCAGCCGAGGGTTTGTCGATACGCAGTATTTT.

The chain employs TRBV29-1 and TRBJ2-1; no firm D call. The CDR3 totals 11 residues. CDR1 and CDR2 from the germline V gene are SQVTM and ANQGSEA. V dropped 4 bases and J dropped 7 bases, with 8 bases sitting between them. The chain's CDR3 is CSVVWLNEQFF. CDR3 DNA sequence: TGCAGCGTTGTATGGCTGAATGAGCAGTTCTTC.

The V gene is TRBV4-3, the J gene TRBJ2-4; a possible D gene is TRBD2 (6 bases). This CDR3 region has 15 residues. Germline CDR1 reads LGHNA; CDR2 reads YSLEER. V was cut by 1 base and J by 0 bases, with 7 bases left in between. In nucleotides, the CDR3 is TGCGCCAGCAGCCAAGGTAGCGGAGCCAAAAACATTCAGTACTTC. Its translation is CASSQGSGAKNIQYF.

This clonotype was seen a few times. For the CDR3, the DNA is TGCGCCAGCAGCCAAGTCAGTCCTAGCGGAACCGGGGAGCTGTTTTTT. This gives the protein CASSQVSPSGTGELFF. The chain carries TRBV4-1 and TRBJ2-2; TRBD2 matches at 7 bases. CDR1 and CDR2 (germline): MGHRA, YSYEKL. With 1 base clipped from V and 5 bases from J, the junction kept 7 bases outside the gene matches. CDR3 length equals 16 residues.